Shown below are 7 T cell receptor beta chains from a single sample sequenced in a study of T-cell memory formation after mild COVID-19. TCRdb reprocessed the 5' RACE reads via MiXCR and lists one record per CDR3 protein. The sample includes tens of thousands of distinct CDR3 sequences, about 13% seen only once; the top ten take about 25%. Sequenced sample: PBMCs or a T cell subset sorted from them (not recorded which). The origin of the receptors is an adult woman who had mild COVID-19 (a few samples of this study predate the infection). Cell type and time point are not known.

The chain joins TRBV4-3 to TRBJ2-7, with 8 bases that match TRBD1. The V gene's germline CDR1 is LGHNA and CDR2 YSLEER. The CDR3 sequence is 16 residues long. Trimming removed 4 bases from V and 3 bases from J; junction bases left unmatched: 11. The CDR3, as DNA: TGCGCCAGCAGCCGATCCGCCGGGACAGGCTACTACGAGCAGTACTTC. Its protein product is CASSRSAGTGYYEQYF.

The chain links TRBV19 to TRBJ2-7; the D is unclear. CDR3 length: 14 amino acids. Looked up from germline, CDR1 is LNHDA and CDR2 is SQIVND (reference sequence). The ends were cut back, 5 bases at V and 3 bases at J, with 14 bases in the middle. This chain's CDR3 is CASSPRTSGYEQYF. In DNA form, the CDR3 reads TGTGCCAGTAGTCCACGGACCAGTGGCTACGAGCAGTACTTC.

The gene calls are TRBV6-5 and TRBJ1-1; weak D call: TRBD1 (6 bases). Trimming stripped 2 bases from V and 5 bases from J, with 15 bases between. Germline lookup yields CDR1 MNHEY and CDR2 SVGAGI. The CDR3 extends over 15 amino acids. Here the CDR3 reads CASSYLRGGTTEAFF. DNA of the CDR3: TGTGCCAGCAGTTACCTCCGGGGGGGGACAACTGAAGCTTTCTTT.

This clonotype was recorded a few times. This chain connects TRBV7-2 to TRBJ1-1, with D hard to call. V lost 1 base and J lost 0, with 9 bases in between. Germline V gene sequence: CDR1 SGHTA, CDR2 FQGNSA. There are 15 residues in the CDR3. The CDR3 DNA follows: TGTGCCAGCAGCTTAGGATCAGAGTTGAACACTGAAGCTTTCTTT. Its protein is CASSLGSELNTEAFF.

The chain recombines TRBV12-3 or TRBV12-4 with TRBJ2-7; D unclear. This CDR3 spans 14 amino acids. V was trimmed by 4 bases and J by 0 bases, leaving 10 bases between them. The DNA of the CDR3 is TGTGCCAGCAGTTCGTCGACAACCTCCTACGAGCAGTACTTC. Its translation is CASSSSTTSYEQYF.

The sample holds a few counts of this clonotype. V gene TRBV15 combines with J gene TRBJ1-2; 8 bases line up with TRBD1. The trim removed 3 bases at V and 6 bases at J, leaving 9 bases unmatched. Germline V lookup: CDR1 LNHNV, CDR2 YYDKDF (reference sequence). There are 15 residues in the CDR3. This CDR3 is CATSRESGGRDGYTF. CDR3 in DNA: TGTGCCACCAGCAGGGAATCAGGGGGCAGGGATGGCTACACCTTC.

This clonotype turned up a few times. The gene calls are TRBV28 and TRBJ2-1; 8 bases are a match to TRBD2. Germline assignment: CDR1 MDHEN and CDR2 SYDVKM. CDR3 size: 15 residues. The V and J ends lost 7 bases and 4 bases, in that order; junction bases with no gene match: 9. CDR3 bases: TGTGCCAGCACTGAGAGGACTAGCCAGTACAATGAGCAGTTCTTC. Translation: CASTERTSQYNEQFF.